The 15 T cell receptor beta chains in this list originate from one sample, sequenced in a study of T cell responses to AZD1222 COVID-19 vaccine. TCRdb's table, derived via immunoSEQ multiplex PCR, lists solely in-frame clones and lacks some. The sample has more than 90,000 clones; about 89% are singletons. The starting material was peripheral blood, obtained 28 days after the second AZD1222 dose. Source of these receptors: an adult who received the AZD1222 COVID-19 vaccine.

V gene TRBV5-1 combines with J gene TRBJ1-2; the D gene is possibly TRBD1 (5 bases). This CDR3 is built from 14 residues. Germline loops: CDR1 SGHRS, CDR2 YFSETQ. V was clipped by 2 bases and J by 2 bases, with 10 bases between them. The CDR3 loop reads CASSLGVLNYGYTF. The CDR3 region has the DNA TGCGCCAGCAGCTTAGGGGTCCTAAACTATGGCTACACCTTC. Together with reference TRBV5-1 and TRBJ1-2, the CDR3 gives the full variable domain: KAGVTQTPRYLIKTRGQQVTLSCSPISGHRSVSWYQQTPGQGLQFLFEYFSETQRNKGNFPGRFSGRQFSNSRSEMNVSTLELGDSALYLCASSLGVLNYGYTFGSGTRLTVV.

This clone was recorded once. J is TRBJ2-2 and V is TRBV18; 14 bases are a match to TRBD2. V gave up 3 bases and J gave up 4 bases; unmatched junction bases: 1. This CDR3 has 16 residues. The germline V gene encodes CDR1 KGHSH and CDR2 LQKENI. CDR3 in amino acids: CASSPGLAGGTGELFF. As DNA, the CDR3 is TGTGCCAGCTCACCCGGACTAGCGGGAGGCACCGGGGAGCTGTTTTTT.

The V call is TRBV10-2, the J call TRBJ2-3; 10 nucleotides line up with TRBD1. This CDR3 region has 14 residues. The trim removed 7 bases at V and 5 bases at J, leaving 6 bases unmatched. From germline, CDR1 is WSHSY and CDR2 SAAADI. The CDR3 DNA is TGCGCCAGCACCCGGGACAGGGGTGGAGATACGCAGTATTTT. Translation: CASTRDRGGDTQYF.

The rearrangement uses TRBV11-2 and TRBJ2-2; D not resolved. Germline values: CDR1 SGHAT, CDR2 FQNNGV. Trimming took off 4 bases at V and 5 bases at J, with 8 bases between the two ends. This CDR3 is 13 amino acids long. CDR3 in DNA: TGTGCCAGCAGCTCCTCGGTGACCGGGGAGCTGTTTTTT. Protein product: CASSSSVTGELFF.

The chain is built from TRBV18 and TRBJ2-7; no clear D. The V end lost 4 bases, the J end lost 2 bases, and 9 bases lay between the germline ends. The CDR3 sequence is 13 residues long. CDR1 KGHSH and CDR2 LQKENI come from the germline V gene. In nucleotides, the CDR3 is TGTGCCAGCTCACGGACGGATACCTACGAGCAGTACTTC. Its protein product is CASSRTDTYEQYF.

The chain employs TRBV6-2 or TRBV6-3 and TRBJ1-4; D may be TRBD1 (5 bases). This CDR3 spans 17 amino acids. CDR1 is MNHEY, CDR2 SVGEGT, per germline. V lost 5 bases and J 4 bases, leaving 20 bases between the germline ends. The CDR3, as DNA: TGTGCCAGCAGTCGCCTATCGTCCGGGGCCCTTAATGAAAAACTGTTTTTT. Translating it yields CASSRLSSGALNEKLFF.

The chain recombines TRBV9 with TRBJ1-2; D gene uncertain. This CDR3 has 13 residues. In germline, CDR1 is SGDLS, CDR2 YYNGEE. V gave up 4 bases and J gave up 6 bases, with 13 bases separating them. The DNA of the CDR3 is TGTGCCAGCAGCCCGCGGACCCGTGATGGCTACACCTTC. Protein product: CASSPRTRDGYTF.

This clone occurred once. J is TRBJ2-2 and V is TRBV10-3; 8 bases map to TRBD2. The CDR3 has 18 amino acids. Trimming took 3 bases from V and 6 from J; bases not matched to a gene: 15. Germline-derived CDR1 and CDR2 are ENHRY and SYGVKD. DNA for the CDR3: TGTGCCATCAGTGACGACCCGGGGGGGCTCCTAAGTCCCGGGGAGCTGTTTTTT. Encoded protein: CAISDDPGGLLSPGELFF.

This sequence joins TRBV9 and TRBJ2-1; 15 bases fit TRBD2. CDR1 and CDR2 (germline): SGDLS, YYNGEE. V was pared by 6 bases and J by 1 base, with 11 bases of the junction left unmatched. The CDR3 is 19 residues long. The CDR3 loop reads CASTSEGLAGGRSYNEQFF. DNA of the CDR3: TGTGCCAGCACCAGCGAGGGACTAGCGGGAGGAAGGTCCTACAATGAGCAGTTCTTC.

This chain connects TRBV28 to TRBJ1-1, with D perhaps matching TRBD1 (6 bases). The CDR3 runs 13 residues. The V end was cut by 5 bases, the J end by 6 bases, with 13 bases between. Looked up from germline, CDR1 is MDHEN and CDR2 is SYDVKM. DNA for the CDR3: TGTGCCAGCAGTCCAACAGGGAGGGCTGAAGCTTTCTTT. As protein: CASSPTGRAEAFF.

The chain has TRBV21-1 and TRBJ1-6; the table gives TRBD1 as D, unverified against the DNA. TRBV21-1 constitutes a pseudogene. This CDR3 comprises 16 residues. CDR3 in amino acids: CASSKSGQGLQSPLHF. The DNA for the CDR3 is TGTGCCAGCAGCAAATCAGGACAGGGCCTACAATCACCCCTCCACTTT.

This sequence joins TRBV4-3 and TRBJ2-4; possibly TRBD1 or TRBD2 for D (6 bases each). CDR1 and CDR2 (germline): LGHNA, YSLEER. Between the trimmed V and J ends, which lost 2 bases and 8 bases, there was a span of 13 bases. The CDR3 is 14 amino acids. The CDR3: CASSQSSGAHIQYF. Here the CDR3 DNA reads TGCGCCAGCAGCCAAAGTTCGGGGGCTCACATTCAGTACTTC.

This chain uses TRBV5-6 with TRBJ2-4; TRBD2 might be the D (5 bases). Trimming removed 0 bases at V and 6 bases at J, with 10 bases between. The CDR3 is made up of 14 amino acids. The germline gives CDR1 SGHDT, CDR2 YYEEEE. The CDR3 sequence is CASSLAPEGNIQYF. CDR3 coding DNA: TGTGCCAGCAGCTTGGCGCCCGAGGGAAACATTCAGTACTTC. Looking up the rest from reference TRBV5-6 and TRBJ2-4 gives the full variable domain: DAGVTQSPTHLIKTRGQQVTLRCSPKSGHDTVSWYQQALGQGPQFIFQYYEEEERQRGNFPDRFSGHQFPNYSSELNVNALLLGDSALYLCASSLAPEGNIQYFGAGTRLSVL.

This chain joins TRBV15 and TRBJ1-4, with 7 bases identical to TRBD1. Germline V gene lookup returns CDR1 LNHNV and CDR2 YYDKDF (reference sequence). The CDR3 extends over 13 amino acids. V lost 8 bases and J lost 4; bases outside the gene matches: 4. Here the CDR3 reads CATEGQFNEKLFF. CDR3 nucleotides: TGTGCCACCGAGGGACAGTTTAATGAAAAACTGTTTTTT. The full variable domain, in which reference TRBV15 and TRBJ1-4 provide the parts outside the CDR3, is DAMVIQNPRYQVTQFGKPVTLSCSQTLNHNVMYWYQQKSSQAPKLLFHYYDKDFNNEADTPDNFQSRRPNTSFCFLDIRSPGLGDTAMYLCATEGQFNEKLFFGSGTQLSVL.

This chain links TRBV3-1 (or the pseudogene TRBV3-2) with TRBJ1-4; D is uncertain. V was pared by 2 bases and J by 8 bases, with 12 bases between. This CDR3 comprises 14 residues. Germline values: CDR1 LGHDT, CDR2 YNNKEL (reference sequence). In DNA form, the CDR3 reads TGTGCCAGCAGCCAAACCCTCCTGGGCGAAAAACTGTTTTTT. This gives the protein CASSQTLLGEKLFF.